This T cell receptor beta chain was profiled in a study of PD-1 blockade in classical Hodgkin lymphoma. Overall study context: On a schedule of every 2 weeks, patients received nivolumab 3 mg/kg intravenously.

Repertoires were generated with immunoSEQ multiplex PCR, while TCRdb's copy carries only in-frame clones and drops some. The sample lists about 27,000 clones, 70% to 80% seen once, with around 2.4% in the top ten. General observations from the study: Newly diagnosed patients reportedly trailed healthy donors in baseline TCR diversity.

Comments on this clone: Its target is not known.

There was relapse after autologous stem cell transplantation in every patient, and there was variation in brentuximab vedotin exposure. Thawed PBMCs were the source of CD4+ T cells, purified by magnetic negative selection. The germline gives CDR1 MNHNY, CDR2 SVGAGI (reference sequence). The CDR3 covers 16 residues. Trimming cost V 0 bases and J 3 bases, with 11 bases left between them. The rearrangement uses TRBV6-6 and TRBJ1-4; D is unresolved. The sequence derives from a human donor with classical Hodgkin lymphoma. This material consisted of CD4+ T cells from blood, taken at baseline. CDR3 DNA sequence: TGTGCCAGCAGTTACTCGACCGGGATAGCTAATGAAAAACTGTTTTTT. Its translation is CASSYSTGIANEKLFF.